This TCR beta chain was identified in a study of human T cells and chemical hapten exposure. This clonotype was counted a few times. TCRdb processed the RACE reads anew with MiXCR; each CDR3 protein has one entry. The table includes about 180,000 distinct CDR3 sequences, approximately 29% detected once. Time point: pre-sensitization, week 0. The treatment denotes: therapeutic diphenylcyclopropenone sensitization with weekly scalp DPC. The CDR3 consists of 14 residues. V lost 3 bases to trimming and J lost 0 bases, with 8 bases between them. In germline, CDR1 is MGHRA, CDR2 YSYEKL. The sample was whole blood, taken in connection with sensitization to the hapten diphenylcyclopropenone (DPC). This TCR derives from a woman aged 30 to 39 with alopecia areata. Some clones in this sample may be carry-over from other donors' samples. The V gene is TRBV4-1, the J gene TRBJ1-1; D remains unclear. CDR3 region: CASSQIGLNTEAFF. CDR3 DNA: TGCGCCAGCAGCCAGATTGGGCTGAACACTGAAGCTTTCTTT.